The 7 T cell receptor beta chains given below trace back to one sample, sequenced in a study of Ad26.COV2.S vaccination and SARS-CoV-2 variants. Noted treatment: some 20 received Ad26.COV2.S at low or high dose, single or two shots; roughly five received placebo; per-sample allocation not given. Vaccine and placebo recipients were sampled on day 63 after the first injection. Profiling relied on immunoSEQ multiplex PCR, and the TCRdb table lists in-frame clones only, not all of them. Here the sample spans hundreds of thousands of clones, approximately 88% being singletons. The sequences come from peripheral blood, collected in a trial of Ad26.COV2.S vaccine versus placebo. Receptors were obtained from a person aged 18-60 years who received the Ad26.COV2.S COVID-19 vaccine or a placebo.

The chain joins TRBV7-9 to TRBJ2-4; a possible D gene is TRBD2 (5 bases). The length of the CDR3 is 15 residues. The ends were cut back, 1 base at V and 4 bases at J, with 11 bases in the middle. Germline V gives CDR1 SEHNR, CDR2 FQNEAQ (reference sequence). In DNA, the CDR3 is TGTGCCAGCAGCTTAGGAGGAAGCGGTAAAAACATTCAGTACTTC. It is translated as CASSLGGSGKNIQYF.

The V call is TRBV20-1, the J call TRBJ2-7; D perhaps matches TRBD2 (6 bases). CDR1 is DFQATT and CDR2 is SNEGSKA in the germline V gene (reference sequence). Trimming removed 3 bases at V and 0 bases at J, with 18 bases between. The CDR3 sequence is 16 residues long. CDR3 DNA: TGCAGTGCTAGTGCGATAGCGGAAAGGAGCTCCTACGAGCAGTACTTC. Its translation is CSASAIAERSSYEQYF.

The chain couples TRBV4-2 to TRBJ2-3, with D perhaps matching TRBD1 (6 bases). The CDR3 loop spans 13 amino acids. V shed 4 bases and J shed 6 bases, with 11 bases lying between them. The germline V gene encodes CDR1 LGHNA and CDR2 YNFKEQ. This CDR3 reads CASSLTGLDTQYF. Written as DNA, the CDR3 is TGTGCCAGCAGCCTTACAGGGTTGGATACGCAGTATTTT.

CDR3 bases: TGTGCCAGCAGCTTGAGGCGGGAGTGGGGGGAGACCCAGTACTTC. Translating it yields CASSLRREWGETQYF. The chain has TRBV5-6 and TRBJ2-5; 7 bases agree with TRBD2. Trimming cost V 1 base and J 5 bases; bases outside gene matches: 8. The CDR3 length is 15 residues. Germline loops: CDR1 SGHDT, CDR2 YYEEEE.

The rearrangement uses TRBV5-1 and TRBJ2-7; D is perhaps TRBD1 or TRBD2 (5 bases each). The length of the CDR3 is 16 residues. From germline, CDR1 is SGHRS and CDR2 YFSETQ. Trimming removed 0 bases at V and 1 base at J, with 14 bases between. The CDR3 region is CASSLDSGTVSYEQYF. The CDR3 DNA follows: TGCGCCAGCAGCTTGGATTCCGGGACGGTATCCTACGAGCAGTACTTC.

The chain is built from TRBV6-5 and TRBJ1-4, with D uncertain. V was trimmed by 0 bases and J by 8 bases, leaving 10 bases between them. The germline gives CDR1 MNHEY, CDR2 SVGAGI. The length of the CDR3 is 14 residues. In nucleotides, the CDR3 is TGTGCCAGCAGTTACTCGCGGGTTCTGGAAAAACTGTTTTTT. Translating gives CASSYSRVLEKLFF.

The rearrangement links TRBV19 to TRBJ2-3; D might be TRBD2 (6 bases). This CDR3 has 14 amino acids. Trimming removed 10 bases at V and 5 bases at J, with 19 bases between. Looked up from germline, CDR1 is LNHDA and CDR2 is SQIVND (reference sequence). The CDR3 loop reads CATSFGPGEDTQYF. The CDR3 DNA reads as TGTGCCACCTCTTTTGGACCGGGGGAAGATACGCAGTATTTT.